This TCR beta chain emerged from a study of regulatory T cells in long-lasting Graves disease. General observations from the study: With a few thousand shared public clonotypes, persistent patients exceeded new patients, who shared about a thousand. Patients with persistent disease showed a bias toward TRBV28, TRBJ1-2 and TRBJ2-5.

Time point indicated: persistent/refractory GD, antithyroid drugs over 5 years with positive TRAb. Construction of the TCR library relied on RNA isolated from PBMCs. The TCR beta library used iRepertoire HTBI primers with Arm-PCR amplification of CDR3. TCRdb reprocessed the multiplex PCR reads via MiXCR and lists one record per CDR3 protein. The sample holds 400,000 to 500,000 distinct CDR3 sequences, 21% seen once. The CDR3 contains 15 residues. The germline gives CDR1 SGHKS, CDR2 YYEKEE (reference sequence). Losses at the gene ends were 1 base for V and 4 bases for J; bases not matched to a gene: 4. This clonotype came up many times. Its specificity is not known.

This chain links TRBV5-5 with TRBJ2-5; 10 nucleotides align to TRBD1. The clonotype originates from a female donor with Graves disease. The source was peripheral blood mononuclear cells (PBMCs), collected when the disease was refractory, from a patient treated with antithyroid drugs. This chain's CDR3 is CASSLRDRGAETQYF. The CDR3 nucleotides are TGTGCCAGCAGCTTGAGGGACAGGGGAGCAGAGACCCAGTACTTC.